These T cell receptor beta chains were read from a single sample in a study of CD8 T cell repertoires and HIV-1 epitope variants. Their antigens are not known. Some clones are missing from TCRdb's copy, which holds only in-frame ones; the method was immunoSEQ multiplex PCR. This table holds about 4,000 clones, 60% to 75% found once. The sequenced material came from cultured CD8+ T cells derived from PBMCs. Receptors originate from a male donor with HIV. Each CDR3 is given with its conserved first and last residue. Each record gives: clone size, V gene, CDR3 length, J gene, D gene, CDR3 protein, CDR3 DNA. The D gene is left open where the match is weak. Part of the rows lack a size; the others show once, few, many or a class for expanded clones.

once	TRBV5-1	15	TRBJ1-1	NA	CASSLALGAGTEAFF	TGCGCCAGCAGCTTGGCTCTGGGGGCAGGCACTGAAGCTTTCTTT
NA	TRBV27	15	TRBJ2-7	NA	CASSPPEKASYEQYF	TGTGCCAGCAGTCCCCCCGAGAAGGCCTCCTACGAGCAGTACTTC
NA	TRBV19	14	TRBJ2-7	NA	CASSILGAAYEQYF	TGTGCCAGTAGTATCCTGGGGGCAGCCTACGAGCAGTACTTC
few	TRBV6-5	16	TRBJ2-7	TRBD2	CASSLASGGFTYEQYF	TGTGCCAGCAGTTTGGCTAGCGGGGGCTTCACCTACGAGCAGTACTTC
NA	TRBV10-3	16	TRBJ2-3	TRBD1	CAISAPDRASTDTQYF	TGTGCCATCAGTGCCCCGGACAGGGCCAGCACAGATACGCAGTATTTT
NA	TRBV27	12	TRBJ1-1	NA	CASSLGGAEAFF	TGTGCCAGCAGTTTAGGGGGGGCTGAAGCTTTCTTT
NA	TRBV5-6	14	TRBJ2-7	NA	CASSLGGSSYEQYF	TGTGCCAGCAGCTTGGGGGGGAGCTCCTACGAGCAGTACTTC
NA	TRBV19	15	TRBJ1-5	NA	CASSIGNSAGQPQHF	TGTGCCAGTAGTATTGGGAACTCCGCCGGTCAGCCCCAGCATTTT
few	TRBV5-1	14	TRBJ2-7	NA	CASSLRGSGDEQYF	TGCGCCAGCAGCTTAAGAGGAAGTGGGGACGAGCAGTACTTC
NA	TRBV15	17	TRBJ2-5	TRBD2	CATSRDSGGDHGETQYF	TGTGCCACCAGCAGAGATAGCGGGGGGGACCATGGAGAGACCCAGTACTTC
NA	TRBV19	15	TRBJ1-5	NA	CASRQATRGNQPQHF	TGTGCCAGCCGACAGGCCACGAGGGGCAATCAGCCCCAGCATTTT
few	TRBV6-5	13	TRBJ2-7	NA	CASSYFGAYEQYF	TGTGCCAGCAGTTACTTCGGGGCCTACGAGCAGTACTTC
few	TRBV18	16	TRBJ1-1	NA	CASSPRDLLGNTEAFF	TGTGCCAGCTCACCCCGGGACCTATTAGGAAACACTGAAGCTTTCTTT
NA	TRBV2	17	TRBJ2-7	TRBD2	CASSTGLAGVGASEQYF	TGTGCCAGCAGTACGGGACTAGCGGGAGTGGGCGCCTCCGAGCAGTACTTC
few	TRBV5-8	16	TRBJ2-3	TRBD2	CASSPTSGVATDTQYF	TGTGCCAGCAGCCCTACTAGCGGGGTCGCCACAGATACGCAGTATTTT
NA	TRBV9	15	TRBJ2-1	NA	CASSEAAMGRNEQFF	TGTGCCAGCAGCGAAGCAGCGATGGGGCGGAATGAGCAGTTCTTC
NA	TRBV30	12	TRBJ2-7	NA	CAWSANSYEQYF	TGTGCCTGGAGTGCTAACAGCTACGAGCAGTACTTC
NA	TRBV18	16	TRBJ2-7	NA	CASSPLGAGYSYEQYF	TGTGCCAGCTCACCCTTAGGGGCGGGATATTCCTACGAGCAGTACTTC
NA	TRBV2	16	TRBJ1-2	NA	CASNGDLGRGNYGYTF	TGTGCCAGCAACGGGGACCTTGGCAGGGGCAACTATGGCTACACCTTC
few	TRBV25-1	12	TRBJ1-5	NA	CASSEMGQPQHF	TGTGCCAGCAGTGAAATGGGTCAGCCCCAGCATTTT
NA	TRBV5-4	15	TRBJ2-7	TRBD2	CASSLELAGAYEQYF	TGTGCCAGCAGCTTGGAGCTAGCGGGGGCCTACGAGCAGTACTTC
few	TRBV5-8	16	TRBJ1-2	NA	CASSPWPVELDYGYTF	TGTGCCAGCAGCCCTTGGCCGGTAGAATTGGACTATGGCTACACCTTC